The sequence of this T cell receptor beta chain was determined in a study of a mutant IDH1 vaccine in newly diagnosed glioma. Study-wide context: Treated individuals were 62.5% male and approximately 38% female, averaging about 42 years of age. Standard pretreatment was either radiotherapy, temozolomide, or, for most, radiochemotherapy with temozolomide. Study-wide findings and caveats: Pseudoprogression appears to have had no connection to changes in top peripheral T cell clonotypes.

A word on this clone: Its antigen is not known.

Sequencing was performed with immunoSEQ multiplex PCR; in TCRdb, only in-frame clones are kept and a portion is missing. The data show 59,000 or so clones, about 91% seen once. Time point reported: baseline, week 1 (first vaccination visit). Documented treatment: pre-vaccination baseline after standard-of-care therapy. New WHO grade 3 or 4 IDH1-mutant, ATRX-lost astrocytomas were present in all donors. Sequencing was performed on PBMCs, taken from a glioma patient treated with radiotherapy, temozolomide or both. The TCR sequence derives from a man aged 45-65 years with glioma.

The CDR3 spells CASSLAGQEAYEQYF. The CDR3 nucleotides read TGTGCCAGCAGCTTAGCAGGTCAGGAAGCCTACGAGCAGTACTTC. The V call is TRBV7-8, the J call TRBJ2-7; D uncertain. CDR1 and CDR2 from the germline V gene are SGHVS and FQNEAQ. Trimming pared 0 bases from V and 2 bases from J, leaving 11 bases between. CDR3 length: 15 residues.